Following are 5 T cell receptor beta chains from one sample sequenced in a study of CD8+ T cells in alopecia areata. Reverse transcription of extracted RNA yielded cDNA, which provided the sequencing template. Produced via immunoSEQ multiplex PCR; TCRdb's table is partial and in-frame only. The sample has about 150,000 clones; about 60% are singletons. Source: CD4+ T cells sorted from blood, taken at week 0. Every receptor here comes from a human donor with alopecia areata.

The chain links TRBV7-9 to TRBJ1-6; the D is unclear. The CDR3 extends over 15 amino acids. Germline assignment: CDR1 SEHNR and CDR2 FQNEAQ (reference sequence). Trimming left V 4 bases short and J 7 bases short, with 14 bases between. CDR3 sequence: CASSSQRSQNSPLHF. CDR3 sequence (DNA): TGTGCCAGCAGCTCCCAACGAAGCCAGAATTCACCCCTCCACTTT. The full variable domain, completed using reference TRBV7-9 and TRBJ1-6, is DTGVSQNPRHKITKRGQNVTFRCDPISEHNRLYWYRQTLGQGPEFLTYFQNEAQLEKSRLLSDRFSAERPKGSFSTLEIQRTEQGDSAMYLCASSSQRSQNSPLHFGNGTRLTVT.

This chain uses TRBV7-2 with TRBJ2-3; the match to TRBD2 covers 9 bases. Looked up from germline, CDR1 is SGHTA and CDR2 is FQGNSA. The CDR3 is 16 residues long. The ends lost 6 bases at V and 0 bases at J; junction bases unmatched: 7. The CDR3 nucleotides are TGTGCCAGCAGTTACGTAGCGGGGGTTAGCACAGATACGCAGTATTTT. It specifies CASSYVAGVSTDTQYF. The full variable domain, rest sourced from reference TRBV7-2 and TRBJ2-3, is GAGVSQSPSNKVTEKGKDVELRCDPISGHTALYWYRQSLGQGLEFLIYFQGNSAPDKSGLPSDRFSAERTGGSVSTLTIQRTQQEDSAVYLCASSYVAGVSTDTQYFGPGTRLTVL.

This clone was seen a handful of times. The J gene is TRBJ1-2, the V gene TRBV29-1; the D gene is possibly TRBD1 (5 bases). The CDR3 length is 13 residues. Germline assignment: CDR1 SQVTM and CDR2 ANQGSEA. V shed 0 bases and J shed 5 bases, with 10 bases lying between them. The chain's CDR3 is CSVEEQTGYGYTF. For the CDR3, the DNA is TGCAGCGTTGAAGAGCAAACAGGTTATGGCTACACCTTC.

V is TRBV6-1 and J is TRBJ1-2, with D unresolved. CDR1 is MNHNS, CDR2 SASEGT, per germline. V lost 5 bases and J 8 bases, leaving 21 bases between the germline ends. The CDR3 contains 15 residues. CDR3 residues: CASSLSSTVLEGYTF. CDR3 coding DNA: TGTGCCAGCAGTCTCTCTTCGACGGTCCTCGAAGGCTACACCTTC.

This chain connects TRBV29-1 to TRBJ2-1; 12 bases match TRBD2. Germline trimming cut 6 bases from V and 7 bases from J; bases unmatched to any gene: 10. The V gene's germline CDR1 is SQVTM and CDR2 ANQGSEA. The CDR3 runs 15 residues. CDR3 nucleotide sequence: TGCAGCGTCGCTCCTAGCGGGGGGGCCAGTAATGAGCAGTTCTTC. Its translation is CSVAPSGGASNEQFF.